This TCR beta chain was identified during a study of vaccination effects on CD4 cells after COVID-19. In this sample, this clone turned up a few times. Its antigen is still unknown. This table comes from immunoSEQ multiplex PCR, and its TCRdb copy is limited to in-frame clones, with some not included. The table lists some 19,000 clones, under 85% of them singletons. The CDR3 is 12 residues long. V was cut by 3 bases and J by 4 bases, with 4 bases left in between. CDR1 MDHEN and CDR2 SYDVKM come from the germline V gene. Sequencing was preceded by expansion of antigen-specific CD4+ T cells with viral peptide pools in the ViraFEST assay. The authors isolated CD4+ T cells after around nine days of culture. Among the vaccine recipients, none had a prior SARS-CoV-2 infection, and nucleocapsid antibodies were negative. Half-medium replacement with IL-2 medium occurred on days 3 and 7.

The receptor was isolated from a human donor who received a COVID-19 vaccine. This sequence joins TRBV28 and TRBJ1-3; no clear D. The sample consisted of CD4+ T cells from PBMCs cultured with HCoV-NL63 spike peptides, taken before COVID-19 vaccination. CDR3 protein: CASSFGGNTIYF. CDR3 coding DNA: TGTGCCAGCAGTTTTGGGGGAAACACCATATATTTT.